Below, 21 T cell receptor beta chains from the same sample are listed, as sequenced in a study of cytomegalovirus exposure and HLA in healthy donors. Both 60 Vbeta primers and 13 Jbeta primers went into the PCR. Profiled with immunoSEQ multiplex PCR; TCRdb holds only in-frame clones, not every one. The sample consists of 130,000 to 150,000 clones, around 76% of them appearing once. Sequenced: PBMCs. The receptors originated from a male donor in good health and CMV-seronegative.

The chain carries TRBV4-1 and TRBJ2-3; possible D gene TRBD1, 6 bases. V dropped 0 bases and J dropped 0 bases, with 10 bases sitting between them. The CDR3 is 16 residues long. Germline CDR1 is MGHRA and CDR2 is YSYEKL. The CDR3 protein is CASSQEWTASTDTQYF. The CDR3 region has the DNA TGCGCCAGCAGCCAAGAGTGGACAGCTAGCACAGATACGCAGTATTTT.

J is TRBJ2-5 and V is TRBV19; possibly TRBD1 for D (6 bases). This CDR3 spans 13 amino acids. Per the germline V gene, CDR1 is LNHDA and CDR2 is SQIVND (reference sequence). Trimming removed 7 bases at V and 4 bases at J, with 13 bases between. The CDR3 loop is CASTDWGRETQYF. CDR3 DNA: TGTGCCAGTACTGATTGGGGGCGAGAGACCCAGTACTTC.

This sequence joins TRBV25-1 and TRBJ2-1; weak D call: TRBD2 (7 bases). The V and J ends lost 1 base and 9 bases respectively, with 16 bases between them. Germline V gives CDR1 MGHDK, CDR2 SYGVNS. The CDR3 runs 15 residues. The DNA for the CDR3 is TGTGCCAGCAGTGAATCGAGGGGGGGGGTTGGTGAGCAGTTCTTC. This gives the protein CASSESRGGVGEQFF.

This clone appeared a few times. The V call is TRBV5-6, the J call TRBJ2-5, with 7 positions matching TRBD1. V shed 7 bases, J shed 5 bases, and the junction held 8 bases outside the gene matches. The CDR3 covers 13 residues. Germline values: CDR1 SGHDT, CDR2 YYEEEE. CDR3 bases: TGTGCCAGCGGCGAGACAGGGCGGGAGACCCAGTACTTC. Its protein product is CASGETGRETQYF. Drawing the rest from reference TRBV5-6 and TRBJ2-5, the complete variable domain is DAGVTQSPTHLIKTRGQQVTLRCSPKSGHDTVSWYQQALGQGPQFIFQYYEEEERQRGNFPDRFSGHQFPNYSSELNVNALLLGDSALYLCASGETGRETQYFGPGTRLLVL.

The J gene is TRBJ2-7, the V gene TRBV7-9, with 9 bases identical to TRBD1. Germline V gene lookup returns CDR1 SEHNR and CDR2 FQNEAQ (reference sequence). With 5 bases clipped from V and 0 bases from J, the junction kept 11 bases outside the gene matches. The CDR3 runs to 17 residues. The CDR3 protein is CASSPLDGTGSSYEQYF. The CDR3 nucleotides read TGTGCCAGCAGCCCCCTAGACGGGACAGGGAGCTCCTACGAGCAGTACTTC.

Only a few counts were recorded for this clone. V and J are TRBV6-5 and TRBJ1-4; D is unclear. V lost 6 bases, J lost 0 bases, and 11 bases lay in between. The CDR3 consists of 15 residues. In germline, CDR1 is MNHEY, CDR2 SVGAGI. The DNA of the CDR3 is TGTGCCAGCAGCCGAACACGGGCAACTAATGAAAAACTGTTTTTT. It translates to CASSRTRATNEKLFF.

The table lists this clone with a few counts. The chain is built from TRBV27 and TRBJ1-4; D not certain. The germline V and J ends were trimmed by 5 bases and 0 bases, with 28 bases remaining between them. CDR1 is MNHEY, CDR2 SMNVEV, per germline (reference sequence). This CDR3 has 21 residues. The CDR3 region is CASSPYPTVRHRLATNEKLFF. As DNA, the CDR3 is TGTGCCAGCAGTCCGTATCCGACCGTCAGGCACCGCCTTGCAACTAATGAAAAACTGTTTTTT.

V is TRBV5-4 and J is TRBJ1-2; TRBD1 is a possible D gene (6 bases). The CDR3 length is 14 residues. Germline CDR1 is SGHNT and CDR2 is YYREEE (reference sequence). Trimming shortened V by 3 bases and J by 4 bases, and 13 bases separated the two germline ends. CDR3 nucleotides: TGTGCCAGCAGCTCAGCGACAGGAGCCTATGGCTACACCTTC. It specifies CASSSATGAYGYTF.

On this clone itself: The junction departs from germline at one end; a sequencing error may be responsible. The chain is built from TRBV7-9 and TRBJ1-2; 7 nucleotides line up with TRBD1. CDR1 and CDR2 from the germline V gene are SEHNR and FQNEAQ (reference sequence). The CDR3 loop spans 11 amino acids. This CDR3 is CASSLGQGSTF. CDR3 nucleotides: TGTGCCAGCAGCTTAGGACAGGGCTCCACCTTC. The whole variable domain, remainder taken from reference TRBV7-9 and TRBJ1-2, is DTGVSQNPRHKITKRGQNVTFRCDPISEHNRLYWYRQTLGQGPEFLTYFQNEAQLEKSRLLSDRFSAERPKGSFSTLEIQRTEQGDSAMYLCASSLGQGSTFGSGTRLTVV.

This chain joins TRBV9 and TRBJ1-3, with D possibly matching TRBD1 (5 bases). Deletions cut 0 bases from V and 1 base from J, with 17 bases between. This CDR3 has 18 amino acids. Germline lookup yields CDR1 SGDLS and CDR2 YYNGEE. CDR3 region: CASSVDLGGGRSGNTIYF. The CDR3 DNA is TGTGCCAGCAGCGTAGATCTCGGGGGTGGCCGTTCTGGAAACACCATATATTTT.

Concerning this clone: Other DNA sequences in the sample encode the same CDR3. This sequence joins TRBV27 and TRBJ1-5; a weak D match, TRBD1 (6 bases). The germline gives CDR1 MNHEY, CDR2 SMNVEV (reference sequence). V lost 5 bases, J lost 0 bases, and 8 bases lay in between. This CDR3 has 14 amino acids. DNA of the CDR3: TGTGCCAGCAGTCTCAGGGGTAGCAATCAGCCCCAGCATTTT. Protein product: CASSLRGSNQPQHF.

The chain uses TRBV6-1 and TRBJ1-5, with D possibly TRBD1 on 6 matching bases. CDR1 MNHNS and CDR2 SASEGT come from the germline V gene. Trimming cost V 6 bases and J 1 base, with 13 bases left between them. The CDR3 consists of 15 residues. CDR3 region: CASRGGPLSNQPQHF. The CDR3, as DNA: TGTGCCAGCAGGGGGGGGCCGTTAAGCAATCAGCCCCAGCATTTT.

J is TRBJ2-5 and V is TRBV6-5; 9 bases are shared with TRBD2. The DNA end is more similar to TRBJ2-7, so the J call may be wrong. The CDR3 contains 13 residues. Germline assignment: CDR1 MNHEY and CDR2 SVGAGI. The CDR3 sequence: CASRTSGYYEQYF. CDR3 sequence (DNA): TGTGCCAGCAGGACTAGCGGATACTACGAGCAGTACTTC.

Details on this clone: Germline is not matched at one junction end, which may reflect a read error. V is TRBV7-9 and J is TRBJ1-6; no clear D gene. This CDR3 is 16 amino acids long. The V gene's germline CDR1 is SEHNR and CDR2 FQNEAQ (reference sequence). CDR3 protein: CSSSFPPQLDNSPLHF. The DNA of the CDR3 is TGTTCCAGCAGCTTCCCCCCCCAACTCGATAATTCACCCCTCCACTTT.

The rearrangement uses TRBV6-6 and TRBJ2-7; D is possibly TRBD2 (5 bases). This CDR3 is 13 amino acids long. CDR1 is MNHNY, CDR2 SVGAGI, per germline (reference sequence). Trimming took 5 bases from V and 3 from J, leaving 11 bases between them. The CDR3, as DNA: TGTGCCAGCAGTCTTACGAGGGACTACGAGCAGTACTTC. It translates to CASSLTRDYEQYF.

The chain joins TRBV25-1 to TRBJ2-6, with TRBD1 matching over 8 bases. CDR3 length: 18 residues. The trim removed 3 bases at V and 0 bases at J, leaving 7 bases unmatched. Looked up from germline, CDR1 is MGHDK and CDR2 is SYGVNS. The CDR3 DNA reads TGTGCCAGCAGTGAGGGACAGGCCATCTTCTCTGGGGCCAACGTCCTGACTTTC. Translated, it gives CASSEGQAIFSGANVLTF. The full variable domain, in which reference TRBV25-1 and TRBJ2-6 provide the parts outside the CDR3, is EADIYQTPRYLVIGTGKKITLECSQTMGHDKMYWYQQDPGMELHLIHYSYGVNSTEKGDLSSESTVSRIRTEHFPLTLESARPSHTSQYLCASSEGQAIFSGANVLTFGAGSRLTVL.

J is TRBJ2-1 and V is TRBV27, with D possibly being TRBD2 (6 bases). The V gene's germline CDR1 is MNHEY and CDR2 SMNVEV (reference sequence). V was cut by 5 bases and J by 10 bases, with 24 bases left in between. This CDR3 comprises 16 residues. In DNA, the CDR3 is TGTGCCAGCAGTCAAGGGGCGGGGAGACCGACTAGGGAGCAGTTCTTC. Amino acids: CASSQGAGRPTREQFF.

Details on this clone: At one end, the junction sequence differs from germline, possibly due to a read error. The chain links TRBV6-5 to TRBJ1-2; 9 nucleotides match TRBD1. Germline CDR1 MNHEY, CDR2 SVGAGI. This CDR3 comprises 15 residues. The CDR3 here is CASSYSRTGDGGYPF. DNA for the CDR3: TGTGCCAGCAGTTACTCCCGGACAGGGGATGGTGGCTACCCCTTC.

The CDR3 coding sequence is TGTGCCAGCAGCCCTGGACTAGCGGGGGGGCCGGGCACCGGGGAGCTGTTTTTT. Translating it yields CASSPGLAGGPGTGELFF. This chain joins TRBV21-1 and TRBJ2-2; the table's TRBD2 call for D was not verified on the DNA. TRBV21-1 is a known pseudogene. This CDR3 spans 18 amino acids.

This clone was picked up one time. V and J are TRBV18 and TRBJ2-2, with no clear D. This CDR3 is built from 14 residues. Between the trimmed V and J ends, which lost 3 bases and 4 bases, there was a span of 9 bases. CDR1 KGHSH and CDR2 LQKENI come from the germline V gene. The CDR3, as DNA: TGTGCCAGCTCACCCCGACTGGGCACCGGGGAGCTGTTTTTT. This gives the protein CASSPRLGTGELFF.

This clone was picked up a small number of times. The chain recombines TRBV6-6 with TRBJ1-1; weak D call: TRBD1 (6 bases). With 4 bases removed from V and 1 base from J, the gap between germline ends came to 13 bases. Germline V gene data show CDR1 as MNHNY and CDR2 as SVGAGI (reference sequence). The length of the CDR3 is 15 residues. DNA of the CDR3: TGTGCCAGCAGTTCTCTGACAGGACGGAACACTGAAGCTTTCTTT. It specifies CASSSLTGRNTEAFF.